This entry lists 6 T cell receptor beta chains sequenced from one sample in a study of T cell responses to AZD1222 COVID-19 vaccine. Data came from immunoSEQ multiplex PCR; TCRdb stores just in-frame clones and leaves some out. The repertoire holds about 120,000 clones, with about 90% as singletons. This specimen consisted of peripheral blood, obtained 28 days after the second AZD1222 dose. These receptors came from an adult who received the AZD1222 COVID-19 vaccine.

The V gene is TRBV7-9, the J gene TRBJ2-1; D unclear. The germline CDR1 and CDR2 sequences are SEHNR and FQNEAQ (reference sequence). The CDR3 contains 16 residues. Deletions cut 5 bases from V and 0 bases from J, with 14 bases between. The CDR3 sequence is CASSPYPPSSYNEQFF. The DNA of the CDR3 is TGTGCCAGCAGCCCATACCCCCCCTCCTCCTACAATGAGCAGTTCTTC.

The chain combines TRBV5-1 with TRBJ1-6, with 7 bases aligning to TRBD1. CDR3 length equals 16 residues. V was clipped by 2 bases and J by 6 bases; unmatched bases: 8. The germline gives CDR1 SGHRS, CDR2 YFSETQ. CDR3 in amino acids: CASSLQGQGANSPLHF. In nucleotides, the CDR3 is TGCGCCAGCAGCTTACAGGGGCAAGGGGCTAATTCACCCCTCCACTTT.

In this sample, this clone turned up once. The chain has TRBV5-5 and TRBJ1-1; D may be TRBD1 (5 bases). Trimming cost V 4 bases and J 0 bases, with 19 bases left between them. The CDR3 covers 17 residues. Germline V gene data show CDR1 as SGHKS and CDR2 as YYEKEE (reference sequence). CDR3 sequence (DNA): TGTGCCAGCAGCCTCCTCGTTGACGACAGCATGAACACTGAAGCTTTCTTT. This codes for CASSLLVDDSMNTEAFF.

In this sample, this clone turned up once. For the CDR3, the DNA is TGTGCCAGCAGCCATACACTGGACAGGGTCTACGAGCAGTACTTC. Amino acids: CASSHTLDRVYEQYF. The V and J genes are TRBV28 and TRBJ2-7, with 8 positions matching TRBD1. With V trimmed by 6 bases and J by 3 bases, 10 bases remained unmatched. Germline CDR1 is MDHEN and CDR2 is SYDVKM. The CDR3 length is 15 residues. The variable domain in full, with the rest retrieved from reference TRBV28 and TRBJ2-7, is DVKVTQSSRYLVKRTGEKVFLECVQDMDHENMFWYRQDPGLGLRLIYFSYDVKMKEKGDIPEGYSVSREKKERFSLILESASTNQTSMYLCASSHTLDRVYEQYFGPGTRLTVT.

The chain employs TRBV24-1 and TRBJ2-3, with 14 positions matching TRBD2. With V trimmed by 1 base and J by 5 bases, 7 bases remained unmatched. CDR1 KGHDR and CDR2 SFDVKD come from the germline V gene. This CDR3 contains 18 residues. CDR3 residues: CATSDFGTSGSGRDTQYF. In DNA form, the CDR3 reads TGTGCCACCAGTGATTTCGGGACTAGCGGGAGTGGCCGAGATACGCAGTATTTT.

The rearrangement joins TRBV6-5 to TRBJ1-5; no firm D call. Germline CDR1 reads MNHEY; CDR2 reads SVGAGI. CDR3 length equals 13 residues. V lost 4 bases and J lost 4, with 8 bases in between. The CDR3 DNA sequence: TGTGCCAGCAGTTCTCGGTATAATCAGCCCCAGCATTTT. It specifies CASSSRYNQPQHF.